This T cell receptor beta chain was found in a study of CD8 T cell repertoires and HIV-1 epitope variants (dated by TCRdb to 2018 to 2020). Regarding the complete study: In separate culture wells, T cells were stimulated with each of twenty-five peptides that represented autologous and known Gag and Nef epitope variants. An aliquot of 1M T cells was saved as an uncultured baseline condition, separate from the roughly 80 T cell cultures. The epitopes tested covered three Gag epitope families plus Nef HW9 and YT9. For roughly 10 days the cultures were kept in IMDM with gentamicin, and on days 3 and 7 half of the media was changed with IL-2, IL-7 and IL-15 added. T cells were enriched using the EasySep Human T Cell Enrichment Kit and then co-cultured with an equal number of autologous T cell-negative cells acting as antigen-presenting cells. The control conditions were a CMV, EBV and flu peptide pool, the Ebola AY9 epitope as a negative control, and a well with no peptide. Running each culture condition in triplicate, except for one peptide done in duplicate, gave a total of more than 70 T cell cultures.

Study-wide findings and limitations: The assay identified only TCR beta chains and indicated proliferation to antigen, not T cell function or cytokine profile. The study identified fewer than 10 antigen-specific TCR beta clonotypes, more than five of which appeared to be cross-reactive for autologous or known escape epitope variants. About five clonotypes recognized the Nef KF9 family and one the HW9 family, with no responses to the TAALDMSHF plasma variant.

The EasySep Human CD8+ T Cell Enrichment Kit was used on day 10 to isolate CD8+ T cells from every culture. With respect to this clone: The antigen it recognizes is unknown. It has no much larger one-base neighbor in the sample; base qualities were not kept.

Sequencing of TCR beta CDR3 regions was performed at survey depth on the immunoSEQ platform. The QIAamp DNA micro kit was used to extract genomic DNA from every cultured and uncultured CD8+ T cell population. The study's own analysis went as follows. Samples with fewer than 5,000 productive reads were excluded, resulting in the removal of about 7% of the 75 HIV peptide-stimulated cultures. Sequences were trimmed to CDR3 by a MANAFEST web app, and nonproductive sequences, CDR3s under 5 amino acids, and sequences not starting with C or ending with F/W were removed. Clonotypes were classified as antigen-specific only if expansion was observed in at least 2 of 3 replicates versus the no-peptide control at FDR 0.01, only within one epitope family. A frequency at least fivefold higher than in wells stimulated with peptides from other epitope families was additionally required for specific clonotypes. TCRdb re-hosts the immuneACCESS table, in-frame sequences only. Its copies lack some clones; in the studies checked, an unresolved V gene accounts for under half of them, and the cause for the rest is not known. V, J and clone size reflect that table, while D and trimming were determined from the DNA. For this sample the table gives approximately 4,900 clones, of which approximately 70% were detected only once. The ten largest clones represent 40% to 45% of the sample.

The CDR3 runs 15 residues from the cysteine to the phenylalanine. Kept here is only the CDR3 DNA, which spans 45 bases and is read in frame from base 1. As encoded in the germline V gene, CDR1 is SQVTM while CDR2 is ANQGSEA. Relative to germline, V is missing 7 bases and J is missing 0 bases, with 11 bases of the junction outside any gene match. The sample was cultured CD8+ T cells derived from PBMCs. This receptor was taken from a male donor with HIV. The chain joins TRBV29-1 to TRBJ1-1; 7 bases in the junction line up with TRBD1. This receptor carries the CDR3 CSAVGGTDLNTEAFF. The DNA is as follows: TGCAGCGCTGTAGGGGGGACAGACCTGAACACTGAAGCTTTCTTT.